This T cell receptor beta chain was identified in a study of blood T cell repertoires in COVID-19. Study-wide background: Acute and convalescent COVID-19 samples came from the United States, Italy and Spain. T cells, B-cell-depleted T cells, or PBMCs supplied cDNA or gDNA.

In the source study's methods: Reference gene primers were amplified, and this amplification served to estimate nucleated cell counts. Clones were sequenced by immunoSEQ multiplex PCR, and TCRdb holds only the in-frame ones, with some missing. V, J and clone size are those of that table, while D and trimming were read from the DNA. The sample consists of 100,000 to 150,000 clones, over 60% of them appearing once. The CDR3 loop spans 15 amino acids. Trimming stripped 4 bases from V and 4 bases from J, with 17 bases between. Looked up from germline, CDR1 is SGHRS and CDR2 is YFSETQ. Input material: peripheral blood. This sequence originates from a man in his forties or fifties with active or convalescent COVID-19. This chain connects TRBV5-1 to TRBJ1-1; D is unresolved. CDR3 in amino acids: CASSVLSEYGTEAFF. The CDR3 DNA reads TGCGCCAGCAGCGTGTTATCGGAGTATGGCACTGAAGCTTTCTTT.